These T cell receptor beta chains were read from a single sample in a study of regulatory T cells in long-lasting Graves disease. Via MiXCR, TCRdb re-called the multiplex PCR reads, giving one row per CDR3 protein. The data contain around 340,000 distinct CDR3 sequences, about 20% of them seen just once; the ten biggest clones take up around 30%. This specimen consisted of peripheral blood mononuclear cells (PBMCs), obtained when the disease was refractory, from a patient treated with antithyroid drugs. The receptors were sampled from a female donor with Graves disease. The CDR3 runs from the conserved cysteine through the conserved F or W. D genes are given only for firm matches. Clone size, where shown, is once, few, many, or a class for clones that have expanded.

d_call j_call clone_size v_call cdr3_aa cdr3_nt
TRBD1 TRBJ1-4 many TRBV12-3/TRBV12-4 CASSLQTGANEKLFF TGTGCCAGCAGTCTACAGACAGGGGCTAATGAAAAACTGTTTTTT
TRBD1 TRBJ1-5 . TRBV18 CASSPLGTGGNQPQHF TGTGCCAGCTCACCACTCGGGACAGGGGGCAATCAGCCCCAGCATTTT
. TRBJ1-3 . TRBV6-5 CASSSAALSGNTIYF TGTGCCAGCAGTTCCGCAGCTCTCTCTGGAAACACCATATATTTT
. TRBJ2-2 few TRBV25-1 CASSDLTDDPGELFF TGTGCCAGCAGTGATCTCACAGACGATCCCGGGGAGCTGTTTTTT
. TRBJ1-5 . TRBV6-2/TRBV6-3 CASSYSGARFNQPQHF TGTGCCAGCAGTTACTCGGGAGCGAGATTCAATCAGCCCCAGCATTTT
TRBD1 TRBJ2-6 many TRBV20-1 CSARVGKGAANSGANVLTF TGCAGTGCTAGAGTTGGGAAGGGGGCGGCTAACTCTGGGGCCAACGTCCTGACTTTC
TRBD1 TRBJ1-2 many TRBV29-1 CSVGANRGLYGYTF TGCAGCGTTGGGGCCAACAGGGGGCTTTATGGCTACACCTTC
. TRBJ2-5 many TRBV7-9 CASSRDTPETQYF TGTGCCAGCAGCCGGGACACCCCGGAGACCCAGTACTTC
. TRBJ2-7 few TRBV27 CASSLGSGTFGYEQYF TGTGCCAGCAGTTTAGGTTCCGGGACATTCGGCTACGAGCAGTACTTC
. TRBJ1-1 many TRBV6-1 CASSERSGATEAFF TGTGCCAGCAGTGAACGCTCGGGGGCTACTGAAGCTTTCTTT
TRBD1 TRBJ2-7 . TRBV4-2 CASSQDRQGIDEQYF TGTGCCAGCAGCCAAGATCGACAGGGCATCGACGAGCAGTACTTC
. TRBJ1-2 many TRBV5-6 CASSSPHGPYGYTF TGTGCCAGCAGCTCCCCGCATGGACCCTATGGCTACACCTTC
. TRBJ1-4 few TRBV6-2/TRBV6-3 CASSFGGRATNEKLFF TGTGCCAGCAGTTTTGGAGGCCGGGCAACTAATGAAAAACTGTTTTTT
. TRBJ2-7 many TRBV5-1 CASREGYEQYF TGCGCCAGCAGAGAGGGATACGAGCAGTACTTC
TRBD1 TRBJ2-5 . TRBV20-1 CSARRRDRSFQETQYF TGCAGTGCTAGGCGACGGGACAGATCTTTCCAAGAGACCCAGTACTTC
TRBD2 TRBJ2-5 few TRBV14 CASSQAFGLAGPAWVGTQYF TGTGCCAGCAGCCAAGCTTTTGGACTAGCGGGCCCGGCCTGGGTGGGGACCCAGTACTTC
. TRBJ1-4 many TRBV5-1 CASSYSAEKLFF TGCGCCAGCAGCTATTCGGCTGAAAAACTGTTTTTT
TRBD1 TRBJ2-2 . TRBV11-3 CASSIQGTNTGELFF TGTGCCAGCAGCATACAGGGGACGAACACCGGGGAGCTGTTTTTT
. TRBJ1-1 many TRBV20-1 CSARTGMNTEAFF TGCAGTGCTAGAACGGGCATGAACACTGAAGCTTTCTTT
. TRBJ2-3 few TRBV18 CASSPQGGPGTDTQYF TGTGCCAGCTCACCTCAAGGGGGGCCGGGCACAGATACGCAGTATTTT
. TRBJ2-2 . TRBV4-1 CASSQDPTENTGELFF TGCGCCAGCAGCCAAGACCCGACAGAGAACACCGGGGAGCTGTTTTTT
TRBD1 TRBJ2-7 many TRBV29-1 CSVAGQGIYEQYF TGCAGCGTCGCGGGACAGGGTATATACGAGCAGTACTTC
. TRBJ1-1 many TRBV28 CASRSGDRTEAFF TGTGCCAGCAGGTCAGGGGACCGCACTGAAGCTTTCTTT
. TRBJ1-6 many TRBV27 CASRGADNSPLHF TGTGCCTCGAGGGGGGCTGATAATTCACCCCTCCACTTT
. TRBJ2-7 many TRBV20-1 CSAFDYEQYF TGCAGTGCATTCGACTACGAGCAGTACTTC
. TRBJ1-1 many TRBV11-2 CASSLEIGMNTEAFF TGTGCCAGCAGCTTAGAGATAGGGATGAACACTGAAGCTTTCTTT
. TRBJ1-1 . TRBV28 CAGSARGMNTEAFF TGTGCCGGATCGGCCAGGGGTATGAACACTGAAGCTTTCTTT
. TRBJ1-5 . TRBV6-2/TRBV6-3 CASSYGTRRDYSNQPQHF TGTGCCAGCAGTTATGGGACGCGAAGGGACTATAGCAATCAGCCCCAGCATTTT
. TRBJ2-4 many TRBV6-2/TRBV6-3 CASSYDGPLAKNIQYF TGTGCCAGCAGTTACGACGGGCCCTTAGCCAAAAACATTCAGTACTTC
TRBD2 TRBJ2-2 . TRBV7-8 CASRRGIGGVNTGELFF TGTGCCAGCAGGCGAGGAATCGGGGGGGTGAACACCGGGGAGCTGTTTTTT
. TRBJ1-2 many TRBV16 CASSLSGGRNYGYTF TGTGCCAGCAGCCTTTCGGGAGGGAGGAACTATGGCTACACCTTC
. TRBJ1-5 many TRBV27 CASSFLGLQPQHF TGTGCCAGCAGTTTTTTGGGGTTGCAGCCCCAGCATTTT
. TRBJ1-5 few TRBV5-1 CASSPGQTHQPQHF TGCGCCAGCAGCCCCGGACAGACCCATCAGCCCCAGCATTTT
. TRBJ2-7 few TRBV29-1 CSVAREGTEQYF TGCAGCGTTGCTCGGGAAGGAACCGAGCAGTACTTC
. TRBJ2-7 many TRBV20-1 CSARVKGASGAYEQYF TGCAGTGCTAGAGTCAAGGGGGCTAGCGGCGCCTACGAGCAGTACTTC
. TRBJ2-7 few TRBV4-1 CASSLTLSRGGAYEQYF TGCGCCAGCAGTCTTACCCTGAGCAGGGGGGGGGCCTACGAGCAGTACTTC
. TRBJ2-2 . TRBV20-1 CSATNANTGELFF TGCAGTGCTACTAACGCGAACACCGGGGAGCTGTTTTTT
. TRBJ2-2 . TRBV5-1 CASSGLYTGELFF TGCGCCAGCAGTGGCCTCTACACCGGGGAGCTGTTTTTT
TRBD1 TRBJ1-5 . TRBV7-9 CASSSTGTGSGNQPQHF TGTGCCAGCAGCTCCACGGGGACAGGGAGCGGGAATCAGCCCCAGCATTTT
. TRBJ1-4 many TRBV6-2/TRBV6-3 CASHERGNEKLFF TGTGCCAGCCACGAAAGGGGAAATGAAAAACTGTTTTTT
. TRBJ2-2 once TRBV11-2 CASSSLQGSTGELLF TGTGCCAGCAGCTCTTTACAGGGTTCCACCGGGGAGCTGCTTTTT
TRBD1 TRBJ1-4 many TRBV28 CASSLGQEVATNEKLFF TGTGCCAGCAGTTTGGGACAGGAGGTTGCAACTAATGAAAAACTGTTTTTT
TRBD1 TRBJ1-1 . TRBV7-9 CASSIAGGAETEAFF TGTGCCAGCAGCATTGCAGGGGGCGCCGAGACTGAAGCTTTCTTT
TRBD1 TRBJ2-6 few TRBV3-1 CASGDRGSGANVLTF TGTGCCAGCGGGGACAGGGGGTCTGGGGCCAACGTCCTGACTTTC
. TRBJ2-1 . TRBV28 CASSPVLAEVYNEQFF TGTGCCAGCAGTCCCGTATTAGCGGAGGTCTACAATGAGCAGTTCTTC
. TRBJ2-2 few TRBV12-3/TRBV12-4 CASSLVEAGELFF TGTGCCAGCAGTTTAGTAGAGGCCGGGGAGCTGTTTTTT
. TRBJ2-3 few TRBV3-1 CASSLVHRVPGLDTQYF TGTGCCAGCAGCCTCGTACACCGGGTCCCGGGTTTGGATACGCAGTATTTT
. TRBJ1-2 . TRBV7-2 CASSFQGPGYTF TGTGCCAGCAGCTTTCAGGGGCCTGGCTACACCTTC
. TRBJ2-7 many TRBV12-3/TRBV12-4 CASSSAYGYEQYF TGTGCCAGCAGTTCCGCGTATGGCTACGAGCAGTACTTC
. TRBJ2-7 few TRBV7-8 CASSWRVRGGSYEQYF TGTGCCAGCAGCTGGCGGGTTCGGGGAGGCTCCTACGAGCAGTACTTC
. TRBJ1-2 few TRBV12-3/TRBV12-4 CASRETGVGYTF TGTGCCAGCAGGGAGACAGGTGTTGGCTACACCTTC
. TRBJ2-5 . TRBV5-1 CASSLGWQETQYF TGCGCCAGCAGCTTGGGGTGGCAAGAGACCCAGTACTTC